Below are 25 T cell receptor beta chains sequenced from a single sample in a study of cytomegalovirus exposure and HLA in healthy donors. The table came from immunoSEQ multiplex PCR; TCRdb's copy has only in-frame clones and leaves some out. This table holds fewer than 150,000 clones, approximately 90% found once. Sequenced input: PBMCs. The origin of the receptors is a man aged 18 to 30 in good health and CMV-seronegative.

This chain uses TRBV11-3 with TRBJ2-3; D not certain. The CDR3 runs to 14 residues. The germline CDR1 and CDR2 sequences are SGHNT and YENEEA. V was pared by 1 base and J by 0 bases, with 5 bases between. The CDR3 loop is CASSLAYSTDTQYF. Written as DNA, the CDR3 is TGTGCCAGCAGCTTAGCTTATAGCACAGATACGCAGTATTTT.

J is TRBJ1-4 and V is TRBV29-1; 8 bases are shared with TRBD1. V was clipped by 3 bases and J by 5 bases; unmatched bases: 2. The CDR3 is made up of 13 amino acids. Per the germline V gene, CDR1 is SQVTM and CDR2 is ANQGSEA. This CDR3 reads CSVEAGGNEKLFF. CDR3 DNA: TGCAGCGTTGAGGCAGGGGGCAATGAAAAACTGTTTTTT.

This rearrangement joins TRBV7-2 to TRBJ2-5; maybe TRBD1 (7 bases). The germline gives CDR1 SGHTA, CDR2 FQGNSA. This CDR3 is built from 15 residues. V lost 4 bases, J lost 4 bases, and 16 bases lay in between. The DNA of the CDR3 is TGTGCCAGCAGCTCCCCAGGGGGGTTGTCAGAGACCCAGTACTTC. This gives the protein CASSSPGGLSETQYF.

The rearrangement joins TRBV30 to TRBJ1-2, with TRBD1 matching over 10 bases. Germline trimming cut 5 bases from V and 3 bases from J; bases unmatched to any gene: 15. The germline V gene has CDR1 GTSNPN and CDR2 SVGIG (reference sequence). The CDR3 loop spans 17 amino acids. This CDR3 reads CAWGQRDRGIVDYGYTF. The DNA for the CDR3 is TGTGCCTGGGGGCAGAGGGACAGGGGAATCGTCGACTATGGCTACACCTTC.

The chain joins TRBV5-1 to TRBJ1-1; D perhaps matches TRBD1 (6 bases). This CDR3 contains 16 residues. V gave up 3 bases and J gave up 0 bases, with 15 bases separating them. Germline CDR1 is SGHRS and CDR2 is YFSETQ. Here the CDR3 reads CASSWGRRLMNTEAFF. CDR3 sequence (DNA): TGCGCCAGCAGCTGGGGGCGCAGGCTAATGAACACTGAAGCTTTCTTT.

The rearrangement links TRBV11-2 to TRBJ2-3; a weak D match, TRBD1 (5 bases). The ends were cut back, 4 bases at V and 7 bases at J, with 24 bases in the middle. CDR3 length equals 17 residues. Germline V gene data show CDR1 as SGHAT and CDR2 as FQNNGV. DNA of the CDR3: TGTGCCAGCAGCTCTCTCCCAGGGAAACGCAGACCCCATACGCAGTATTTT. Its translation: CASSSLPGKRRPHTQYF.

The rearrangement uses TRBV5-4 and TRBJ2-1; 11 nucleotides align to TRBD2. The CDR3 runs 15 residues. The germline gives CDR1 SGHNT, CDR2 YYREEE (reference sequence). Unmatched junction bases numbered 7, after V lost 4 bases and J lost 7 bases. The CDR3 sequence is CASSRTSGRANEQFF. CDR3 bases: TGTGCCAGCAGCCGAACTAGCGGGAGAGCAAATGAGCAGTTCTTC.

The J gene is TRBJ2-3, the V gene TRBV27, with 14 nucleotides matching TRBD2. From germline, CDR1 is MNHEY and CDR2 SMNVEV (reference sequence). This CDR3 comprises 17 residues. V was clipped by 4 bases and J by 10 bases; unmatched bases: 13. The chain's CDR3 is CASSSKVTSGRAVAQYF. CDR3 sequence (DNA): TGTGCCAGCAGTTCTAAGGTGACTAGCGGGAGGGCCGTGGCGCAGTATTTT.

The chain is built from TRBV5-1 and TRBJ2-3; 10 bases agree with TRBD1. The CDR3 has 13 residues. Germline values: CDR1 SGHRS, CDR2 YFSETQ. V shed 5 bases, J shed 8 bases, and the junction held 5 bases outside the gene matches. The CDR3 sequence is CASRGTGEATQYF. CDR3 nucleotides: TGCGCCAGCAGAGGGACAGGGGAAGCTACGCAGTATTTT.

The V call is TRBV6-5, the J call TRBJ1-2; weak D call: TRBD1 (6 bases). The CDR3 has 15 residues. Germline V gives CDR1 MNHEY, CDR2 SVGAGI. V gave up 0 bases and J gave up 4 bases, with 12 bases separating them. The chain's CDR3 is CASSYSPVGGYGYTF. The CDR3 DNA reads as TGTGCCAGCAGTTACTCCCCTGTAGGGGGCTATGGCTACACCTTC.

The rearrangement uses TRBV11-2 and TRBJ1-2; TRBD1 is a possible D gene (6 bases). CDR1 and CDR2 (germline): SGHAT, FQNNGV. The CDR3 has 15 residues. The germline V and J ends were trimmed by 3 bases and 4 bases, with 15 bases remaining between them. The chain's CDR3 is CASSFGTLGIYGYTF. CDR3 sequence (DNA): TGTGCCAGCAGCTTTGGGACATTGGGAATCTATGGCTACACCTTC.

By frequency in the sample, this clone is medium-sized. The chain is built from TRBV27 and TRBJ2-7, with D perhaps TRBD1 (5 bases). From germline, CDR1 is MNHEY and CDR2 SMNVEV (reference sequence). The CDR3 has 15 residues. Trimming cost V 4 bases and J 4 bases, with 17 bases left between them. The CDR3 loop reads CASSSVGDSKYEQYF. CDR3 sequence (DNA): TGTGCCAGCAGTTCAGTAGGGGATTCCAAGTACGAGCAGTACTTC.

This chain uses TRBV7-7 with TRBJ2-2, with 14 bases matching TRBD2. Germline V gene lookup returns CDR1 SSHAT and CDR2 FNYEAQ (reference sequence). The J segment lost 5 bases and the V segment lost 5 bases, leaving 4 bases of the junction unmatched. There are 16 residues in the CDR3. CDR3 region: CASSRGTSGSTGELFF. DNA for the CDR3: TGTGCCAGCAGCCGGGGGACTAGCGGGAGTACCGGGGAGCTGTTTTTT.

The rearrangement uses TRBV7-9 and TRBJ1-1; the match to TRBD1 covers 10 bases. After removal of 5 bases from V and 0 bases from J, the junction contained 6 bases not matched to a gene. Germline V gene data show CDR1 as SEHNR and CDR2 as FQNEAQ (reference sequence). This CDR3 region has 16 residues. Here the CDR3 reads CASSDRGRRLNTEAFF. As DNA, the CDR3 is TGTGCCAGCAGCGACAGGGGGCGGCGATTGAACACTGAAGCTTTCTTT.

This rearrangement joins TRBV4-1 to TRBJ2-3; 9 bases line up with TRBD2. The ends lost 0 bases at V and 2 bases at J; junction bases unmatched: 3. This CDR3 contains 16 residues. The germline gives CDR1 MGHRA, CDR2 YSYEKL. CDR3 sequence reads: CASSQELAGHTDTQYF. CDR3 DNA: TGCGCCAGCAGCCAAGAGCTAGCGGGGCACACAGATACGCAGTATTTT.

This clone was observed once. This chain links TRBV7-9 with TRBJ1-2, with 7 bases identical to TRBD1. The V segment lost 3 bases and the J segment 6 bases; nucleotides outside the gene matches: 7. The CDR3 is made up of 14 amino acids. From germline, CDR1 is SEHNR and CDR2 FQNEAQ (reference sequence). In nucleotides, the CDR3 is TGTGCCAGCAGCTTTTCACCCGGGACAGATGGCTACACCTTC. Translating gives CASSFSPGTDGYTF.

This clone appeared a single time. This chain joins TRBV6-6 and TRBJ2-7, with no clear D. Germline loops: CDR1 MNHNY, CDR2 SVGAGI (reference sequence). Trimming removed 6 bases from V and 0 bases from J, with 15 bases in between. The CDR3 covers 15 residues. The CDR3 is CASRLAVVSSYEQYF. DNA for the CDR3: TGTGCCAGCAGGCTGGCGGTCGTGAGCTCCTACGAGCAGTACTTC.

The genes are TRBV5-1 and TRBJ1-4; the D is unclear. Trimming took off 0 bases at V and 0 bases at J, with 6 bases between the two ends. The CDR3 covers 15 residues. The germline CDR1 and CDR2 sequences are SGHRS and YFSETQ. The CDR3 region is CASSLGDPTNEKLFF. The CDR3 DNA reads as TGCGCCAGCAGCTTGGGAGATCCAACTAATGAAAAACTGTTTTTT.

The chain links TRBV28 to TRBJ1-2; the D is unclear. The CDR3 is 13 residues long. Germline assignment: CDR1 MDHEN and CDR2 SYDVKM. V shed 6 bases and J shed 7 bases, with 15 bases lying between them. The chain's CDR3 is CASSSVGVGGYTF. Here the CDR3 DNA reads TGTGCCAGCAGCTCAGTCGGGGTAGGTGGCTACACCTTC.

This chain links TRBV20-1 with TRBJ2-3; D is ambiguous. V lost 1 base and J 6 bases, leaving 5 bases between the germline ends. This CDR3 contains 11 residues. CDR1 DFQATT and CDR2 SNEGSKA come from the germline V gene (reference sequence). Written as DNA, the CDR3 is TGCAGTGCTAGAGCGGTGGATACGCAGTATTTT. Its translation: CSARAVDTQYF.

V usage is TRBV27 and J usage is TRBJ2-2; unclear D gene. From germline, CDR1 is MNHEY and CDR2 SMNVEV (reference sequence). This CDR3 spans 12 amino acids. Deletions cut 3 bases from V and 4 bases from J, with 3 bases between. This chain's CDR3 is CASSFLTGELFF. The CDR3 DNA reads as TGTGCCAGCAGTTTCCTCACCGGGGAGCTGTTTTTT.

This CDR3 is CASSDWTAYTGELFF. Written as DNA, the CDR3 is TGTGCCAGCTCAGATTGGACAGCTTACACCGGGGAGCTGTTTTTT. The chain employs TRBV18 and TRBJ2-2; D possibly corresponds to TRBD1 (6 bases). Germline CDR1 KGHSH, CDR2 LQKENI. CDR3 size: 15 residues. V was trimmed by 5 bases and J by 3 bases, leaving 13 bases between them.

This CDR3 reads CASSKERLQETQYF. CDR3 nucleotide sequence: TGCGCCAGCAGCAAGGAGAGGTTACAAGAGACCCAGTACTTC. V usage is TRBV10-1 and J usage is TRBJ2-5; no clear D gene. The CDR3 runs to 14 residues. V lost 6 bases, J lost 2 bases, and 13 bases lay in between. CDR1 and CDR2 (germline): WNHNN, SYGVQD (reference sequence).

This clone came up a few times. Different DNA sequences within this sample yield the same CDR3. This chain connects TRBV28 to TRBJ1-5; TRBD1 might be the D (6 bases). CDR1 is MDHEN, CDR2 SYDVKM, per germline. Trimming took 6 bases from V and 4 from J, leaving 13 bases between them. The CDR3 sequence is 14 residues long. The CDR3 bases are TGTGCCAGCAGCCGCGGACAGAGAAATCAGCCCCAGCATTTT. Encoded protein: CASSRGQRNQPQHF.

The V and J genes are TRBV4-1 and TRBJ1-1; D may be TRBD1 (6 bases). Germline CDR1 is MGHRA and CDR2 is YSYEKL. Between the trimmed V and J ends, which lost 1 base and 4 bases, there was a span of 13 bases. This CDR3 has 15 residues. The CDR3 is CASSQVRIGGTEAFF. The CDR3 coding sequence is TGCGCCAGCAGCCAAGTCCGTATAGGGGGCACTGAAGCTTTCTTT.